A selection of T cell receptor beta chains follows, all from one sample in a study of T cells in Graves' hyperthyroidism and ophthalmopathy. TCRdb reanalysed the multiplex PCR reads using MiXCR and keeps one entry per CDR3 protein. This table holds some 720,000 distinct CDR3 sequences, 16% found once. The material sequenced was blood. These receptor sequences come from a man in his late teens or twenties with Graves' hyperthyroidism. The CDR3 runs from the conserved cysteine through the conserved F or W. D genes are given only for firm matches. Size is omitted from some rows. Given values are once, few, many or a class for expanded clones.

d_call j_call clone_size v_call cdr3_aa cdr3_nt
TRBD1 TRBJ2-7 many TRBV20-1 CSASPLQGRYYEQYF TGCAGTGCTAGCCCACTACAGGGGCGCTACTACGAGCAGTACTTC
- TRBJ2-1 - TRBV7-6 CASSLGQESSYNEQFF TGTGCCAGCAGCTTAGGACAGGAGAGCTCCTACAATGAGCAGTTCTTC
- TRBJ2-7 many TRBV20-1 CSAPTRVSRYEQYF TGCAGTGCTCCGACCCGGGTCAGCCGCTACGAGCAGTACTTC
TRBD1 TRBJ1-2 many TRBV28 CASGTGGDNYGYTF TGTGCCAGCGGTACAGGGGGCGACAACTATGGCTACACCTTC
- TRBJ2-2 - TRBV6-5 CASSYGGMNTGELFF TGTGCCAGCAGTTACGGCGGGATGAACACCGGGGAGCTGTTTTTT
- TRBJ1-1 - TRBV7-9 CASSPEDSLNTEAFF TGTGCCAGCAGCCCTGAGGACAGTTTGAACACTGAAGCTTTCTTT
- TRBJ2-5 - TRBV18 CASSPDPPQETQYF TGTGCCAGCTCACCAGACCCACCCCAGGAGACCCAGTACTTC
TRBD1 TRBJ2-7 once TRBV4-1 CASSHLRQGAQYEQYF TGCGCCAGCAGCCATCTGAGGCAGGGGGCACAGTACGAGCAGTACTTC
TRBD1 TRBJ2-7 - TRBV28 CASSQTGGGYEQYF TGTGCCAGCAGCCAGACAGGGGGCGGGTACGAGCAGTACTTC
TRBD2 TRBJ2-7 many TRBV13 CASSLRGLAGGYEQYF TGTGCCAGCAGCTTGCGGGGGCTAGCGGGAGGGTACGAGCAGTACTTC
- TRBJ2-7 - TRBV6-1 CASSPPGFVEQYF TGTGCCAGCAGTCCCCCCGGGTTCGTCGAGCAGTACTTC